Each of the 4 T cell receptor beta chains below was sequenced from the same sample in a study of cytomegalovirus exposure and HLA in healthy donors. PCR was performed using 60 Vbeta and 13 Jbeta primers. Here immunoSEQ multiplex PCR was the method, and the copy in TCRdb shows in-frame clones only, minus some. Of 95,000 to 100,000 clones in the sample, about 85% were seen once. The sample taken for sequencing was PBMCs. The receptors come from a female donor in good health and CMV-seropositive.

V gene TRBV4-1 combines with J gene TRBJ1-3; unclear D gene. Germline CDR1 and CDR2: MGHRA and YSYEKL. Trimming removed 2 bases from V and 2 bases from J, with 13 bases in between. The CDR3 runs to 16 residues. CDR3 bases: TGCGCCAGCAGCCAACCAGGAAGAGGGCCTGGAAACACCATATATTTT. Translation gives CASSQPGRGPGNTIYF.

The gene calls are TRBV25-1 and TRBJ1-2, with 8 nucleotides matching TRBD1. With 4 bases clipped from V and 2 bases from J, the junction kept 0 bases outside the gene matches. This CDR3 contains 13 residues. The germline CDR1 and CDR2 sequences are MGHDK and SYGVNS. The CDR3 sequence: CASSGTGNYGYTF. CDR3 nucleotide sequence: TGTGCCAGCAGTGGGACAGGGAACTATGGCTACACCTTC.

The V and J genes are TRBV6-5 and TRBJ1-1, with TRBD1 as a possible D gene (5 bases). Trimming pared 6 bases from V and 3 bases from J, leaving 17 bases between. This CDR3 has 15 residues. Germline V gives CDR1 MNHEY, CDR2 SVGAGI. The CDR3 protein is CASRYPGFPDTEAFF. CDR3 DNA sequence: TGTGCCAGCAGGTACCCAGGGTTTCCTGACACTGAAGCTTTCTTT.

The table lists this clone with a count of one. As DNA, the CDR3 is TGTGCCAGCAGCCAACCGACTAGCTTCGCTGAGCAGTTCTTC. Translating it yields CASSQPTSFAEQFF. The rearrangement joins TRBV7-9 to TRBJ2-1; 7 bases align to TRBD2. V was pared by 5 bases and J by 9 bases, with 10 bases of the junction left unmatched. Germline CDR1 is SEHNR and CDR2 is FQNEAQ (reference sequence). This CDR3 comprises 14 residues.